The T cell receptor beta chain under discussion was sequenced for a study of technical replicates of blood from several donors. The repertoire was sequenced with immunoSEQ multiplex PCR; TCRdb's copy has only in-frame clones and lacks some. The table has some 80,000 clones, approximately 97% seen once. Germline loops: CDR1 LNHDA, CDR2 SQIVND (reference sequence). The CDR3 is made up of 16 amino acids. V was clipped by 2 bases and J by 2 bases; unmatched bases: 9. This receptor was identified in a human donor in good health. Sample: T cells isolated from PBMCs. The chain employs TRBV19 and TRBJ2-7; 7 bases line up with TRBD2. The CDR3 sequence is CASSIQGGGGAYEQYF. As DNA, the CDR3 is TGTGCCAGTAGTATACAAGGAGGTGGGGGGGCCTACGAGCAGTACTTC.